The T cell receptor beta chain described here comes from a study of cytomegalovirus exposure and HLA in healthy donors (dated 2017 in TCRdb). A note on the overall study: An earlier analysis of some 620 of the donors reported 276 Gb of sequence data and 90 million to 120 million unique TCR beta sequences obtained from roughly 180 million T cells. The number of typed donors differed by locus: about 629-630 for A, B, C, DRB1 and DQB1; some 500 for DQA1; some 610 for DPA1; and some 450 for DPB1. HLA typing included class I and class II loci at four-digit resolution. In a later genetic analysis, genome-wide SNP genotypes for about three fifths of the roughly 670 donors were used, and that subset was treated as a discovery cohort. Donor age, sex, ethnicity and CMV serostatus were compiled together with the repertoire data. Rather than drawing on any new phenotypic data, the later analysis identified candidate immune exposures from TCR beta sequences and the way those sequences occurred across donors. All discovery cohort repertoires had been generated using a single sequencing platform. To predict cytomegalovirus infection status, the study brought together high-throughput TCR immunosequencing, statistical association of individual TCRs with disease status, and machine learning. The study was designed to test whether signatures of past pathogen exposure could be identified by cataloging public T cell receptors. In addition to the first cohort of 666 subjects, a separate validation cohort of some 120 different subjects was used. Roughly five DR-DQ haplotypes were handled as single units for association and clustering because linkage in the cohort was strong. Of the roughly 410 genotyped donors, approximately 81% were placed in the genetic ancestry cluster associated with self-reported Caucasian donors. In an earlier analysis of 500 to 650 of the donors, high-throughput TCR beta sequencing was used to judge whether each TCR beta V gene segment behaved as functional or pseudogenic. Approximately 300 gigabases of sequencing data and around 87 million unique TCR sequences were included in an early release covering roughly 600 HLA-typed donors. The T cell repertoires of 666 subjects were profiled by immunosequencing and related to cytomegalovirus serostatus. To study patterns of TCR occurrence, a later analysis re-analyzed previously published TCR beta repertoires from 700 or so donors and added high-resolution HLA genotyping. Across around 400 genotyped donors of the cohort, an average of roughly 230,000 unique TCR beta nucleotide sequences per donor were sequenced, and 15% to 20% of those sequences were non-productive. What the work shows at the level of the full study, not this receptor alone: A later genetic analysis reported fewer N-insertions in productive TCRs among donors in an Asian-associated ancestry cluster than the 666-donor mean. In an earlier analysis of 500 to 650 of the donors, most TCR beta V segments appeared in productive rearrangements about 87% or about 30% of the time, broadly matching IMGT annotations. Because HLA typing was missing for some donors at each locus, association tests included only the typed subset. CMV serostatus was the only immune exposure information available for the cohort. A total of 164 TCR beta chains were listed by the study as associated with cytomegalovirus. Because the 87-base-pair reads could not distinguish some IMGT-functional V segments, including TRBV6-2 and TRBV6-3, those segments were excluded. In this cohort, only TCR beta chains were sequenced, and detectable features were limited by the absence of alpha or paired-chain data. Linkage disequilibrium might explain the correlated functional status among segregating V segments, but an unknown experimental factor could not be excluded. Roughly uniform sequencing depth across donors was assumed in presence/absence analyses, although this assumption may not hold. In a later analysis, HLA-associated TCR beta chains showed more clonal expansion and lower generation probabilities than non-associated chains that were equally common. While some public TCRs were present in many individuals, most TCR sequences turned up only very rarely across donors. When HLA alleles, especially DR and DQ, strongly co-occurred, TCR associations were difficult to assign to individual alleles. A further reported finding was that TCR beta sequences accurately predicted the HLA-A and HLA-B alleles for most subjects in the first cohort. According to a later analysis, TCR association rates differed among HLA loci, with DRB1 alleles showing the most associated TCRs and HLA-C alleles showing the fewest. It was suggested by the authors that the approach could potentially be generalized to other disease states and immunological phenotypes. Several of the top co-occurrence clusters appeared to be linked to parvovirus B19, influenza, CMV and Epstein-Barr virus, according to a later analysis. V-gene and J-gene trimming of TCR beta chains was associated with a missense DCLRE1C variant in a later genetic analysis, and the association was replicated in an independent cohort. In a later analysis, some 18,000 TCR beta sequences were associated with specific HLA alleles at a false discovery rate of 0.05. A group of highly shared sequence variants was considered likely to be a technical artifact of the sequencing pipeline. A later analysis found that most CMV-associated TCR beta chains appeared HLA-restricted, with HLA associations seemingly driven largely by CMV exposure. The classifier was reported to diagnose cytomegalovirus status with high specificity and sensitivity in both the original cohort and the validation cohort. Around 16 rarely observed V segments, including chromosome 9 orphons, were excluded from the earlier analysis of about 610 of the donors because counts were too low. Three of the identified cytomegalovirus-associated TCR beta chains were confirmed in vitro to be specific for cytomegalovirus antigens.

Per the germline V gene, MDHEN is the CDR1 and SYDVKM is the CDR2. Inclusive of the bounding cysteine and phenylalanine, the CDR3 is 16 residues long. Only the CDR3 region is kept as DNA, spanning 48 bases read in frame from base 1. The V end gives up 2 bases and the J end 2 bases, leaving 4 bases in the junction not matched to a gene. In total, 600 or so healthy bone marrow donors made up the cohort. Cohort members were all nominally healthy when sampled, although unrecorded immune exposures were likely present. The donor tested CMV seronegative and was one of the 352 seronegative cohort members. A peripheral blood sample was provided by each donor, and peripheral blood mononuclear cells were used for TCR beta sequencing. Genomic DNA was extracted from the blood cell samples with the Qiagen DNeasy Blood Extraction Kit. With respect to this clone: Its antigen remains unidentified. One base away there is no much larger clone; base qualities are not given.

The library came from the immunoSEQ multiplex PCR assay. For the multiplex PCR, a mixture combining 60 forward primers for TCR Vbeta segments and 13 reverse primers for TCR Jbeta segments was used. The CDR3 region of rearranged TCR beta genes was amplified from genomic DNA with a multiplex PCR assay. The amplified TCR beta libraries were sequenced on the Illumina HiSeq System as 87-base-pair reads. In the original analysis: In a later analysis, roughly 80 million unique TCR beta chains were counted across the 666 repertoires, and about 10 million of these chains were shared by at least two donors. A nearest-neighbor algorithm error-corrected the raw reads and collapsed the reads into unique sequences, merging closely related sequences to remove PCR and sequencing errors. To assign V, D and J gene segments, CDR3 sequences were aligned to IMGT reference sequences. For a sequence to be retained, at least a six-nucleotide match to both a V gene segment and a J gene segment was required. Rearrangements were called productive when the CDR3 lacked stop codons and stayed in frame with V and J; all others were non-productive. CDR3 was defined by IMGT convention, running from the second conserved V-encoded cysteine to the conserved J-encoded phenylalanine. The earlier analysis of 500 to 600 of the donors excluded sequences that lacked an unambiguous match to a single V gene segment. An earlier analysis of 550 to 650 of the donors classified V segments as functional when productive rearrangements were above 56.7% and as segregating when the standard deviation between donors was above 5%. A statistical classification framework was built for diagnosing cytomegalovirus status from the catalog of TCR beta chain sequences. In a later analysis, TCR nucleotide sequences were compared against IMGT/GENE-DB human TR gene sequences so that V and J genes could be assigned. A later analysis assigned CDR3 sequences and most-parsimonious VDJ recombination scenarios with the TCRdist pipeline. In a later analysis, every TCR beta chain was defined by the combination of its CDR3 amino acid sequence and its V-gene family, and reads without a unique V-gene family were dropped. A later analysis removed 592 highly shared, low-generation-probability nucleotide sequences to deal with suspected cross-contamination and a sequencing artifact. In a later analysis, a clonal expansion index was calculated for each public chain from normalized within-repertoire ranks of inferred template counts. Generation probabilities in a later analysis came from a VDJ recombination model fitted to out-of-frame rearrangements, and those results were checked against IGoR. In a later analysis, TCR-TCR, TCR-HLA and TCR-CMV co-occurrence was scored with hypergeometric tests, and a repertoire-size bias correction was applied to TCR pairs. False discovery rates were estimated in a later analysis by permuting HLA or CMV assignments 20 times. In a later analysis, co-occurring TCRs were grouped using DBSCAN, and TCRdist sequence similarity was added for clustering within HLA-allele-positive subsets. For co-occurrence clustering, repertoires with fewer than 30,000 or more than 120,000 public chains were excluded, along with five or six repertoires with anomalous nucleotide sharing. Entries here come from immuneACCESS through TCRdb and include only in-frame sequences with V and J called. Some clones fail to appear in such tables; in the studies checked, an unresolved V gene covers under half of the shortfall, and the cause of the remainder is unknown. Clone size and the V and J calls come from that table; the DNA yielded D and trimming. Recorded for this sample are about 110,000 clones; over 65% of them occurred a single time. 1.3% of the sample is taken by the ten largest.

This receptor was taken from a woman in her twenties or thirties in good health and CMV-seronegative. The sample comprised PBMCs. The rearranged chain carries TRBV28 and TRBJ2-4; the junction holds 9 bases that match TRBD1. The CDR3 loop reads CASSLHTGGSKNIQYF. The sequenced DNA is TGTGCCAGCAGTTTACATACAGGGGGCTCCAAAAACATTCAGTACTTC.